This T cell receptor beta chain was recorded in a study of cytomegalovirus exposure and HLA in healthy donors. Background on the study: Out of 150 million to 200 million T cells, an earlier analysis found around 120 million unique TCR beta sequences in total.

V trimming: 6 bases; J trimming: 2 bases; junction bases outside the gene matches: 3. The CDR3 runs to 14 residues. From germline, CDR1 is MNHEY and CDR2 SMNVEV (reference sequence). The PCR contained 60 Vbeta and 13 Jbeta primers. Profiling relied on immunoSEQ multiplex PCR, and the TCRdb table lists in-frame clones only, not all of them. The table records over 130,000 clones, 80% of them present only once. This chain links TRBV27 with TRBJ1-2, with 10 bases lining up with TRBD1. The sequencing sample was made of PBMCs. This receptor was identified in a man between 45 and 60 years old in good health and CMV-seronegative. This CDR3 is CASRGDRGNYGYTF. The CDR3 DNA sequence: TGTGCCAGCAGGGGGGACAGGGGAAACTATGGCTACACCTTC.